This paragraph covers one T cell receptor beta chain sequence. The antigen it recognizes is unknown. Base-call qualities are not available, and no considerably larger clone is one nucleotide away. This sample is part of a study of T cell repertoires in ileal Crohn's disease (dated by TCRdb to between 2018 and 2020). About the full investigation: The median duration of disease was 6 to 10 years, and at the time of surgery around 36% of patients were active smokers. A total of 171 mucosal samples from about 50 patients were sequenced, with samples obtained at several locations on the surgical specimen and at postoperative endoscopy. A Rutgeerts score above i0 was used to define endoscopic postoperative recurrence. For commercial TCRB immunosequencing, approximately 500 nanograms of biopsy DNA were submitted for each sample. TCR repertoire analysis was performed in about 61 Crohn's disease patients drawn from a prospective multicentre cohort. Every patient underwent surgery because of a complication, which was stricturing disease in roughly 61% and penetrating disease in 39%. The study ran alongside a multicentre cohort designed to identify predictors of early endoscopic recurrence after ileocolonic resection. Roughly half of the patients were given postoperative therapy, with 18 on anti-TNF agents and about a dozen on thiopurines. M0 samples consisted of biopsies taken from the inflamed part of the ileum in the surgical resection specimen.

Results the study describes overall, beyond this receptor: More high-frequency clones were carried by sorted CD8 T cells than by CD4 T cells, suggesting that mucosal expansions were mainly CD8. Higher high-frequency clone percentages at surgery were associated with endoscopic recurrence; all patients with clonality above 26.8% (18/57) had recurrence. A significantly higher proportion of clonal expansions was observed in active smokers at surgery than in non-smokers (about 25% vs 18%, p=0.02). Only a subgroup of patients, of unstated size, had mucosal CD4 and CD8 T cells sorted and sequenced.

Inclusive of the bounding cysteine and phenylalanine, the CDR3 is 15 residues long. Only the CDR3 DNA stays, 45 bases, in frame from base 1. Trimming costs V 4 bases and J 1 base, and their ends lie 8 bases apart. Taken from the germline V gene, the CDR1 and CDR2 loops are MGHRA and YSYEKL. This specimen's time point label, per the study, means: inflamed ileum from the surgical specimen. Adults with ileal or ileocolonic Crohn's disease for whom ileocolonic resection was indicated were considered eligible. Before DNA extraction, whole ileal mucosal biopsies were kept frozen at -80 degrees C. Genomic DNA was isolated from frozen whole biopsies using a TRizol-based method, and the DNA was quantified with a NanoDrop 2000 spectrophotometer. The library relied on the immunoSEQ multiplex PCR assay. Adaptive Biotechnology amplified CDR3 regions from genomic DNA with a two-step multiplex PCR that controlled for amplification bias. Primers for every V and J gene segment were used in the first PCR, and barcodes and Illumina adapters were added in the second PCR. An Illumina instrument was used to sequence the CDR3 libraries. The authors' pipeline ran thus. Vendor-provided pipelines were combined with custom analysis of raw data in R/Bioconductor under R version 3.3.0. Clonality, which ranges from 0 to 1, was calculated as the inverse of the normalised Shannon entropy across all productive clones. High-frequency clones were defined as the repertoire share of the top 100 clones, retaining only clones passing a 95% confidence test. Repertoire diversity was measured with the Simpson index, and overlap between samples was measured with the Morisita-Horn index. TCRdb limited this immuneACCESS table to in-frame rearrangements with V and J called. A share of clones is missing; checked studies link under half to unresolved V genes, and the rest is unexplained. The V and J calls and clone size were taken over from that table, and D and trimming were inferred from the DNA. The sample table lists several thousand clones, approximately 83% of them with a count of one. The ten largest clones take up under 13% of the sample.

This TCR derives from an adult with Crohn's disease. Rearrangement joined TRBV4-1 to TRBJ2-6; the D gene cannot be resolved reliably. The source material was ileal tissue. The sequenced DNA is TGCGCCAGCAGCCTCGCGCAATCTGGGGCCAACGTCCTGACTTTC. Translation gives CASSLAQSGANVLTF.